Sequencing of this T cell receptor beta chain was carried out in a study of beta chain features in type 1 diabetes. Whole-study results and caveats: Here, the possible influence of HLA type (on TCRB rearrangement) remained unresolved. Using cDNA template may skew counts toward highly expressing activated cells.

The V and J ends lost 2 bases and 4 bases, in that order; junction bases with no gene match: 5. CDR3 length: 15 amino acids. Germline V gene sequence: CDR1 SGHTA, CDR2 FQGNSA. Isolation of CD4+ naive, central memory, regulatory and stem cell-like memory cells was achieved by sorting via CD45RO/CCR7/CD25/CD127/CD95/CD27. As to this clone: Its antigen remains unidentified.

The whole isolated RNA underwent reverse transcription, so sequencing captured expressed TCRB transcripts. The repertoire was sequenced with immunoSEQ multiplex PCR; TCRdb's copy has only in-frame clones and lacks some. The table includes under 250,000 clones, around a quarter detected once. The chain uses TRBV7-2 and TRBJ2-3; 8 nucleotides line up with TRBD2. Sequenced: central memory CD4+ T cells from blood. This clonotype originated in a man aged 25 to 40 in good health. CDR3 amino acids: CASSLSGSVADTQYF. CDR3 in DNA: TGTGCCAGCAGCTTAAGCGGGAGCGTTGCAGATACGCAGTATTTT.